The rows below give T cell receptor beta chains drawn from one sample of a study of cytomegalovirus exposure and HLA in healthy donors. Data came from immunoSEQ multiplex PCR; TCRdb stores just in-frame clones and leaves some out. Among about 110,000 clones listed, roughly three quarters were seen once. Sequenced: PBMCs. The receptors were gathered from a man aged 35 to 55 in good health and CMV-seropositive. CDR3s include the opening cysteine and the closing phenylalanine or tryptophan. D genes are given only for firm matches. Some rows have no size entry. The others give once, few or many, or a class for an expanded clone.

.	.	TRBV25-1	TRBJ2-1	TGTGCCAGCAGTGAACCAAATTCGGGACTCTACAATGAGCAGTTCTTC	CASSEPNSGLYNEQFF
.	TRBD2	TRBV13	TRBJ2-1	TGTACCAGCAGCTTAGTATCGCTAGCGGACTACAATGAGCAGTTCTTC	CTSSLVSLADYNEQFF
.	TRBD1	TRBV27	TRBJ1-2	TGTGCCAGCTCCCCAGGGGGACGCTATGGCTACACCTTC	CASSPGGRYGYTF
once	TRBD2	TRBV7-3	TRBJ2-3	TGTGCCAGCAGCCCGACTAGCGGGACAGATACGCAGTATTTT	CASSPTSGTDTQYF
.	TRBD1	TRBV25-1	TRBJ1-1	TGTGCCAGCAGGGCTAGGACAGGGCTGTGGACTGAAGCTTTCTTT	CASRARTGLWTEAFF
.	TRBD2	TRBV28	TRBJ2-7	TGTGCCAGCACGATCCCGGGGGGGCCCAACGAGCAGTACTTC	CASTIPGGPNEQYF
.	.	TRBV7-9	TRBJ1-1	TGTGCCAGCAGCCCCCAGAACACTGAAGCTTTCTTT	CASSPQNTEAFF
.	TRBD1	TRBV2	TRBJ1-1	TGTGCCAGCAGGCGACAGGGGGATGAAGCTTTCTTT	CASRRQGDEAFF
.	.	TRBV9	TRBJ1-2	TGTGCCAGCAGCTCATCGACCGGGAACTATGGCTACACCTTC	CASSSSTGNYGYTF
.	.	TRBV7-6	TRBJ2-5	TGTGCCAGCAGCTTACACGGGATCCAAGAGACCCAGTACTTC	CASSLHGIQETQYF
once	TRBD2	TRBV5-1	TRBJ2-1	TGCGCCAGCAGCTTGACTAGCGGGGGTTACAATGAGCAGTTCTTC	CASSLTSGGYNEQFF
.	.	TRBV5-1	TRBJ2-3	TGCGCCAGCAGCTTGAACACCCCCACAGATACGCAGTATTTT	CASSLNTPTDTQYF
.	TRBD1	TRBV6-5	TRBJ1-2	TGTGCCAGCAGTTATGCCAGGGGGCGTGGCTACACCTTC	CASSYARGRGYTF
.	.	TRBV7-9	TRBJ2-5	TGTGCCAGCAGCTTAAGTTGGGGCGAGGAGACCCAGTACTTC	CASSLSWGEETQYF
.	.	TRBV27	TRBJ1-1	TGTGCCAGCAGTTTGGGGGGAGCGGATGAAGCTTTCTTT	CASSLGGADEAFF
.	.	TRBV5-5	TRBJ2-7	TGTGCCAGCAGCTTGGGCGGCCTAGCGTCCTACGAGCAGTACTTC	CASSLGGLASYEQYF
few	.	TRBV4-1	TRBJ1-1	TGCGCCAGCAGCCAAGGGGACTTAGGCAACACTGAAGCTTTCTTT	CASSQGDLGNTEAFF
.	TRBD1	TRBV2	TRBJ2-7	TGTGCCAGCAGGCAACAGGGGAGCTACGAGCAGTACTTC	CASRQQGSYEQYF
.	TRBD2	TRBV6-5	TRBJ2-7	TGTGCCGCCATGGGAACTAGCGGGCCCCTCATCTTC	CAAMGTSGPLIF
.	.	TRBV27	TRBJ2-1	TGTGCCAGCAGTTTACTCTCCGTGACTTCATCCTACAATGAGCAGTTCTTC	CASSLLSVTSSYNEQFF
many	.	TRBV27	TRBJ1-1	TGTGCCAGCAGTTTATCTGGGGGCAACACTGAAGCTTTCTTT	CASSLSGGNTEAFF
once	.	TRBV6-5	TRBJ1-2	TGTGCCAGCAGTTCGGCAGGAGGTGGCTATGGCTACACCTTC	CASSSAGGGYGYTF
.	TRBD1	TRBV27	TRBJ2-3	TGTGCCAGCAGTTTACAGTCGGGACAGGGCGCAGATACGCAGTATTTT	CASSLQSGQGADTQYF
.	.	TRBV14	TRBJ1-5	TGTGCCAGCAGCCTCGCGGGTTATAGCAATCAGCCCCAGCATTTT	CASSLAGYSNQPQHF
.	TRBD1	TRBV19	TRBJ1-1	TGTGCCAGTAGTCCGGGACAGCCTAACACTGAAGCTTTCTTT	CASSPGQPNTEAFF
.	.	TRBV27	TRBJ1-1	TGTGCCAGCAGTTTAGAGATGAACACTGAAGCTTTCTTT	CASSLEMNTEAFF
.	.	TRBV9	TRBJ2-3	TGTGCCAGCAGCGTAGCCTCTCCCACAGATACGCAGTATTTT	CASSVASPTDTQYF
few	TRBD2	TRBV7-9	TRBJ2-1	TGTGCCAGCAGCTTAGCGTGGACTAGTAGCGACAATGAGCAGTTCTTC	CASSLAWTSSDNEQFF
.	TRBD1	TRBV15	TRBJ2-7	TGTGCCACCAGCAGAGATTTGGGGGACAGTTTTTTATCCCTTGTCGAGCAGTACTTC	CATSRDLGDSFLSLVEQYF
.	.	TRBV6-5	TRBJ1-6	TGTGCCAGCAGTTACCGGTCTGATTCACCCCTCCACTTT	CASSYRSDSPLHF
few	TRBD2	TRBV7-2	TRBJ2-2	TGTGCCAGCAGCGCCTTTGGCGGGAGGGCCTCAGGGGAGCTGTTTTTT	CASSAFGGRASGELFF
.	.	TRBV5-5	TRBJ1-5	TGTGCCAGCAGCTTGGCTGCAGTGTCCCAGCCCCAGCATTTT	CASSLAAVSQPQHF
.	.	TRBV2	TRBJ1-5	TGTGCCGTTCACAGGGATAGCAATCAGCCCCAGCATTTT	CAVHRDSNQPQHF
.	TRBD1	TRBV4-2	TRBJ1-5	TGTGCCAGCACCCAGGACAGGGACATCCCTCAGCCCCAGCATTTT	CASTQDRDIPQPQHF
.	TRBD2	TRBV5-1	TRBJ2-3	TGCGCCAGCAGCTTGTCCCGCGGGAGTCTCACAGATACGCAGTATTTT	CASSLSRGSLTDTQYF
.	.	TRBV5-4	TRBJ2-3	TGTGCCAGCAGCTTGGAGGCAGGCAGCACAGATACGCAGTATTTT	CASSLEAGSTDTQYF
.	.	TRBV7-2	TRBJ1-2	TGTGCCAGCAGCTTACAACGGCGGATCTATGGCTACACCTTC	CASSLQRRIYGYTF
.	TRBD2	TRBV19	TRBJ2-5	TGTGCCAGTAGTATCGCGGGGACTAGCGGGAGGGCCCGAGAGACCCAGTACTTC	CASSIAGTSGRARETQYF
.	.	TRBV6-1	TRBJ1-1	TGTGCCAGCAGTGACTACCGTGAGGCCACTGAAGCTTTCTTT	CASSDYREATEAFF
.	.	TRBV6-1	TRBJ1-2	TGTGCCAGCAGTGAAGCGCCGTTGGGAGGCGGCTACACCTTC	CASSEAPLGGGYTF
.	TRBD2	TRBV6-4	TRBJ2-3	TGTGCCAGCAGTGACGCGGGAGGGGGCACAGATACGCAGTATTTT	CASSDAGGGTDTQYF
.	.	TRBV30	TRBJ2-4	TGTGCCTGGAGTGTACTTAGGTCCGGGGACATTCAGTACTTC	CAWSVLRSGDIQYF